The clone carrying this T cell receptor beta chain came up once. Antigen: not known. The germline gene is not matched at one end of the junction; a read error may be the cause. A modified ARM-PCR protocol with three rounds of nested PCR amplified TCRbeta. Each CDR3 protein is one row after TCRdb ran MiXCR on the multiplex PCR reads. The table has just over 200,000 distinct CDR3 sequences, about 76% seen once; the top ten hold under 30%. The data are from a study of tumor and adjacent non-tumor tissue in lung cancer. About the study: Aged about 31 to 85 years, patients included 9 to 11 men and 4 to 6 women with stage I to III disease. Broader study findings: TCR diversity was significantly greater in tumor than normal lung tissue.

Germline V gene lookup returns CDR1 SGHNT and CDR2 YYREEE (reference sequence). CDR3 length: 15 amino acids. This sample's RNA came from whole unsorted tissue. This chain joins TRBV5-4 and TRBJ1-5; weak D call: TRBD1 (5 bases). The origin of this receptor is a man between 60 and 75 years old with non-small cell lung cancer. Material for sequencing was lung tumor tissue. The CDR3: CASIFFGGSNQPQHF. Here the CDR3 DNA reads TGTGCCAGCATCTTTTTTGGGGGAAGCAATCAACCCCAGCATTTT.